This T cell receptor (beta chain) was sequenced for a study of cytomegalovirus exposure and HLA in healthy donors. Study-level information: About 84% of 398 genotyped donors fell in the Caucasian-associated ancestry cluster. General study results and limits: Reported results showed that the classifier diagnosed cytomegalovirus status with high specificity and sensitivity. In an earlier analysis, about 87% or about 30%: the productive usage of most TCR beta V segments.

The CDR3 is made up of 13 amino acids. With 6 bases removed from V and 5 bases from J, the gap between germline ends came to 14 bases. The germline gives CDR1 MNHEY, CDR2 SMNVEV (reference sequence). 13 Jbeta primers and 60 Vbeta primers were used for the PCR. Method: immunoSEQ multiplex PCR; TCRdb's copy keeps in-frame clones and lacks some. The repertoire has 72,000 or so clones, around three quarters of them found once; the top ten carry 7.8%. Concerning this clone: The antigen is not known.

Material for sequencing was PBMCs. The chain combines TRBV27 with TRBJ2-7, with D possibly TRBD1 on 6 matching bases. This TCR came from a young man in good health and CMV-seropositive. Written as DNA, the CDR3 is TGTGCCAGCAGGCCCACAGGGCCCCACGAGCAGTACTTC. Translation: CASRPTGPHEQYF.